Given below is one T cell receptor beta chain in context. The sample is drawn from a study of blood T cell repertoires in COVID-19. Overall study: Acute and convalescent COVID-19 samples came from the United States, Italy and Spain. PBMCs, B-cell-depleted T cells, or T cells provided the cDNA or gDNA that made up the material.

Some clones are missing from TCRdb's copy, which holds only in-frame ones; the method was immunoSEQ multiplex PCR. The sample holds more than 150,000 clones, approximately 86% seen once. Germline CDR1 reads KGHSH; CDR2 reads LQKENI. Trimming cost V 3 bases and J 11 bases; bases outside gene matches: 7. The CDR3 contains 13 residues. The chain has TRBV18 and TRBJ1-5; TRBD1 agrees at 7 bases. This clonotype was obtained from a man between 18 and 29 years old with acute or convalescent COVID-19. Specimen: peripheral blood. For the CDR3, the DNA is TGTGCCAGCTCACCTACAGGGGAAGGGGCCCAGCATTTT. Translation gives CASSPTGEGAQHF.